This TCR beta chain was observed in a study of cytomegalovirus exposure and HLA in healthy donors. Whole-study context: Ancestry clustering placed around four fifths of under 450 genotyped donors in the Caucasian-associated cluster.

A single count supports this clone. Antigen: not known. Study-wide points: The listing of 150 to 200 TCR beta chains classed them as cytomegalovirus-associated.

The PCR employed 60 Vbeta primers together with 13 Jbeta primers. Profiled with immunoSEQ multiplex PCR; TCRdb holds only in-frame clones, not every one. Of 95,000 to 130,000 clones in the sample, 81% were seen once. The sequencing input was PBMCs. This sequence originates from a woman in her 30s in good health and CMV-seronegative.

CDR3 in DNA: TGTGCCAGCAGCGACGGACTAGCGACAGATACGCAGTATTTT. Protein sequence: CASSDGLATDTQYF. The chain uses TRBV6-4 and TRBJ2-3; TRBD2 agrees at 9 bases. Losses at the gene ends were 6 bases for V and 3 bases for J; bases not matched to a gene: 4. CDR1 is MRHNA, CDR2 SNTAGT, per germline. The CDR3 covers 14 residues.